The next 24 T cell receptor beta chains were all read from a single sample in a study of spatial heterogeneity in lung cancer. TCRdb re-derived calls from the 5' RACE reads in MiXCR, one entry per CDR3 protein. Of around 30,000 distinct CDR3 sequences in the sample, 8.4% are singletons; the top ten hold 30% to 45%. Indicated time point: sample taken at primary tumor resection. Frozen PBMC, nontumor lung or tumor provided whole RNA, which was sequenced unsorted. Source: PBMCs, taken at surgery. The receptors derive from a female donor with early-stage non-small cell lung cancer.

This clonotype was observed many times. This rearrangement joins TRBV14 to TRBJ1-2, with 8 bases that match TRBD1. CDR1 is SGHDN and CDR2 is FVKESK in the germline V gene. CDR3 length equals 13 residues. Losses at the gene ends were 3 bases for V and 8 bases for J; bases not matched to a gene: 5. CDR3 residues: CASSHARGQGYTF. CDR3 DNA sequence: TGTGCCAGCAGCCATGCCAGGGGGCAAGGCTACACCTTC.

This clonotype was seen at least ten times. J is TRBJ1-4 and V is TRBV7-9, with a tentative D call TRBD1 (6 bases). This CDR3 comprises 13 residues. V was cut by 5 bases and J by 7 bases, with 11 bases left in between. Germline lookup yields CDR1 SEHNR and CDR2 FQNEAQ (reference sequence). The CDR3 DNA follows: TGTGCCAGCAGCCCCAGACAGGCTGAAAAACTGTTTTTT. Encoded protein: CASSPRQAEKLFF.

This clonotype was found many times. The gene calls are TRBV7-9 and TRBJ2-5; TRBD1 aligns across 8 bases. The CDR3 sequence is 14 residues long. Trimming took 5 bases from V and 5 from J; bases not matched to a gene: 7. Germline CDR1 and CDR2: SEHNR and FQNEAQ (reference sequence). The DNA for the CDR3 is TGTGCCAGCAGCGAGGACAGGGAGTGGGAGACCCAGTACTTC. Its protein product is CASSEDREWETQYF.

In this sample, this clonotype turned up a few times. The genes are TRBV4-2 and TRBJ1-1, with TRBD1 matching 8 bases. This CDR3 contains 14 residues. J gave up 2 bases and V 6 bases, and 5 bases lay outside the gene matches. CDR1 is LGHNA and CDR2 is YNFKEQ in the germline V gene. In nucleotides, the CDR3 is TGTGCCAGCAGACAGGGGGAACTAAACACTGAAGCTTTCTTT. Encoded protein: CASRQGELNTEAFF.

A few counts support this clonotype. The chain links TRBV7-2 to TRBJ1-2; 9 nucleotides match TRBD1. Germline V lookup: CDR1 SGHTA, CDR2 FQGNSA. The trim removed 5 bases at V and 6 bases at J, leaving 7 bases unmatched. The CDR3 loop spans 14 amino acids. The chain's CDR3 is CASSAGTGHHGYTF. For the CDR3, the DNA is TGTGCCAGCAGCGCCGGGACAGGGCATCATGGCTACACCTTC.

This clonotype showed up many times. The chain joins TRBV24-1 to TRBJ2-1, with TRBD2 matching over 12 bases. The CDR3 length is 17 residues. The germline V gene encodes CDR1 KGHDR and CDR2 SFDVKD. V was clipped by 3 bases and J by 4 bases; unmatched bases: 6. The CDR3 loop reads CATSDTPGLAGYNEQFF. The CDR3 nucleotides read TGTGCCACCAGTGATACGCCGGGACTAGCGGGTTACAATGAGCAGTTCTTC.

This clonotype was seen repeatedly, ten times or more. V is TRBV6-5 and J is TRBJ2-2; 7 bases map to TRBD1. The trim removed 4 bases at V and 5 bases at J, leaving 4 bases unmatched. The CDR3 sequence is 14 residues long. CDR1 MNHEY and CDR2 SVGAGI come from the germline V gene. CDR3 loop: CASSWDSSTGELFF. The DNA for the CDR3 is TGTGCCAGCAGTTGGGACAGCTCTACCGGGGAGCTGTTTTTT.

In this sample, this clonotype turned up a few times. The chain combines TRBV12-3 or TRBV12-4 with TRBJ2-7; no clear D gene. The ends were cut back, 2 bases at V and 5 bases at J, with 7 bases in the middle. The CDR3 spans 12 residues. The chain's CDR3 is CASSLSEHEQYV. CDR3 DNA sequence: TGTGCCAGCAGTTTATCAGAGCACGAGCAGTACGTC.

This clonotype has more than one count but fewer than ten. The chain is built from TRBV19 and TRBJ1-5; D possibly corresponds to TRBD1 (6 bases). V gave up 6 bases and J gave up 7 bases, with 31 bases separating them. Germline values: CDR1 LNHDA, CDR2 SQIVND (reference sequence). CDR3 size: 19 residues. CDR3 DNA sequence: TGTGCCAGTAGCCCCCGGTGGTTGCGGGGGCGATTGGCGGACCAGCCCCAGCATTTT. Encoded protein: CASSPRWLRGRLADQPQHF.

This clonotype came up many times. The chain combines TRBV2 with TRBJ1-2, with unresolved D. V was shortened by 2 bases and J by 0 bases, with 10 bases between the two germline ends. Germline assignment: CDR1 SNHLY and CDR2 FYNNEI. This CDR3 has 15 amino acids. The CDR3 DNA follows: TGTGCCAGCAGTGAACGGGGTGGGACTAACTATGGCTACACCTTC. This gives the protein CASSERGGTNYGYTF.

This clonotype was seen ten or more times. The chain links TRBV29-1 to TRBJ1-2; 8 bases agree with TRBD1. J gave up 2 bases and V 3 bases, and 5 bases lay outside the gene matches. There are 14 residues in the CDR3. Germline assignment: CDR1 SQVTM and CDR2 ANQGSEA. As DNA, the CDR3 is TGCAGCGTTGACCCCGGGACAGGCAACTATGGCTACACCTTC. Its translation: CSVDPGTGNYGYTF.

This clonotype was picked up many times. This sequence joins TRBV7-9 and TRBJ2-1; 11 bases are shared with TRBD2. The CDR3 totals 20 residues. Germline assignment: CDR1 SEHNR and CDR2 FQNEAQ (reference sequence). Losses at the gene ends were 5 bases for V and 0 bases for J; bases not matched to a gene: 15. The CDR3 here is CASSPGASGRSGSSYNEQFF. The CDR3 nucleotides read TGTGCCAGCAGCCCCGGGGCTAGCGGGAGGTCCGGGAGCTCCTACAATGAGCAGTTCTTC.

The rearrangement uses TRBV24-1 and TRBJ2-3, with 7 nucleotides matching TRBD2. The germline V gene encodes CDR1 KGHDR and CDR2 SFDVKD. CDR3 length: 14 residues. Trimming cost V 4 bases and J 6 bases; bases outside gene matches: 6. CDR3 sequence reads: CATSDPAGVDTQYF. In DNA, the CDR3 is TGTGCCACCAGTGACCCGGCGGGAGTGGATACGCAGTATTTT.

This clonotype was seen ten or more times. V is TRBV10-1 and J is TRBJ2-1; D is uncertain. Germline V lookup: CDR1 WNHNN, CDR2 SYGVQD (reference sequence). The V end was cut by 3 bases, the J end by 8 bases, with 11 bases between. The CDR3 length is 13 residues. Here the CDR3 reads CASSEFFRDEQFF. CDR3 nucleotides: TGCGCCAGCAGTGAATTTTTCCGGGATGAGCAGTTCTTC.

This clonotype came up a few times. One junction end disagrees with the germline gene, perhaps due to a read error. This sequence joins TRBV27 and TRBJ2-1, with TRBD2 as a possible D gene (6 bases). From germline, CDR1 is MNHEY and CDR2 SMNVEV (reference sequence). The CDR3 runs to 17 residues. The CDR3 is CTSSLKPPLGGRPEQFF. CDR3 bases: TGTACCAGCAGTCTAAAACCCCCTTTGGGAGGCAGACCCGAGCAGTTCTTC.

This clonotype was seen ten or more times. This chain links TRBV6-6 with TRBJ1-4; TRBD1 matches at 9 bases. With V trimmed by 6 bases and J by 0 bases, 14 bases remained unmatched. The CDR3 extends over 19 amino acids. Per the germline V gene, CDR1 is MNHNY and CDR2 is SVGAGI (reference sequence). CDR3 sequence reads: CASSDQGGTGISTNEKLFF. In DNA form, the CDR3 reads TGTGCCAGCAGCGATCAAGGGGGGACAGGGATTTCAACTAATGAAAAACTGTTTTTT.

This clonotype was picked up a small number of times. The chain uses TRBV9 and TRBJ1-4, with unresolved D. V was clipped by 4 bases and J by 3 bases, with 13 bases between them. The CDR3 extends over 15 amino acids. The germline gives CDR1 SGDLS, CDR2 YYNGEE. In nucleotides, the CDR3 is TGTGCCAGCAGCCCCGTCCTAGGCCCTAATGAAAAACTGTTTTTT. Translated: CASSPVLGPNEKLFF.

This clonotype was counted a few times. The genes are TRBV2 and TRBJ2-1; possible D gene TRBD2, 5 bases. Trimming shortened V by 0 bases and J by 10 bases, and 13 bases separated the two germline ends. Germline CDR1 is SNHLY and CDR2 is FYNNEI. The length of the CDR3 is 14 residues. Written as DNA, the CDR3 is TGTGCCAGCAGTGAAGCCACCCGGGGTGGGGAGCAGTTCTTC. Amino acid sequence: CASSEATRGGEQFF.

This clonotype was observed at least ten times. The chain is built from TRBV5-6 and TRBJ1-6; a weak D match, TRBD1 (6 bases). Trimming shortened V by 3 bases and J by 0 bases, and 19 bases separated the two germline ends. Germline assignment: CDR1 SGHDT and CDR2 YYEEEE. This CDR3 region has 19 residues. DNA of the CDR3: TGTGCCAGCAGCTCGCGCCTATCAGACAGGAGCTCCTATAATTCACCCCTCCACTTT. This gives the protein CASSSRLSDRSSYNSPLHF.

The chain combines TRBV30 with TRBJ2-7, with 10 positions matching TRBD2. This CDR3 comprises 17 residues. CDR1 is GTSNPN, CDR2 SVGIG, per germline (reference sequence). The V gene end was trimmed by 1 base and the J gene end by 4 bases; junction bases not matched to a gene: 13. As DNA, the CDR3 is TGTGCCTGGAGTGCTAACGTTCGAGCGGGAGGGAGTTACGAGCAGTACTTC. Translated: CAWSANVRAGGSYEQYF.

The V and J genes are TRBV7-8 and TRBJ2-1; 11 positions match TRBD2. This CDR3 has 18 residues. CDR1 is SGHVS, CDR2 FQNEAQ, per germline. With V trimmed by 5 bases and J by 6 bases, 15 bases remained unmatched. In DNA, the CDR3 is TGTGCCAGCAGCCAATCGACTAGCGGGACTTCACCGGCCAATGAGCAGTTCTTC. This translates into CASSQSTSGTSPANEQFF. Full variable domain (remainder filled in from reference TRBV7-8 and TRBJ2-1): GAGVSQSPRYKVAKRGQDVALRCDPISGHVSLFWYQQALGQGPEFLTYFQNEAQLDKSGLPSDRFFAERPEGSVSTLKIQRTQQEDSAVYLCASSQSTSGTSPANEQFFGPGTRLTVL.

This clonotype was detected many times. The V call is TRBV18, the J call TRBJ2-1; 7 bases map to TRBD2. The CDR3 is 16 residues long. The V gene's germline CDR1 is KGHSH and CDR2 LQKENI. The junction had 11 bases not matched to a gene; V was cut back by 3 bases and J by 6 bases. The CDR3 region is CASSPASGGRLNEQFF. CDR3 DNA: TGTGCCAGCTCACCCGCTTCTGGCGGGAGACTCAATGAGCAGTTCTTC.

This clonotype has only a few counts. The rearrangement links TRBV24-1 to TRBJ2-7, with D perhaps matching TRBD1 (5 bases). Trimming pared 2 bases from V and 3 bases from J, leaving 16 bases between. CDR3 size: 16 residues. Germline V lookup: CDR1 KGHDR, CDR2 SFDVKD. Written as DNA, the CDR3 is TGTGCCACCAGTGATTCAGGCCAGGGCCGGGTCTACGAGCAGTACGTC. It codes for CATSDSGQGRVYEQYV.

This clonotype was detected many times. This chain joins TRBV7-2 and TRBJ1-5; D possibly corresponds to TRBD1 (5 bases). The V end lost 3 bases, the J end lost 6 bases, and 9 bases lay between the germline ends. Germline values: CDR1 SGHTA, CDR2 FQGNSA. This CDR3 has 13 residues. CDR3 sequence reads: CASSFGGSQPQHF. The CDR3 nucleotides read TGTGCCAGCAGCTTCGGGGGTAGTCAGCCCCAGCATTTT. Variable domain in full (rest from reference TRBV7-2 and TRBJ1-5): GAGVSQSPSNKVTEKGKDVELRCDPISGHTALYWYRQSLGQGLEFLIYFQGNSAPDKSGLPSDRFSAERTGGSVSTLTIQRTQQEDSAVYLCASSFGGSQPQHFGDGTRLSIL.